Listed here are 27 T cell receptor beta chains from one sample, sequenced in a study of early T cells in non-severe SARS-CoV-2 infection. TCRdb itself ran the 5' RACE reads through MiXCR, one entry per CDR3 protein. The table has about 53,000 distinct CDR3 sequences, 12% seen once. The specimen comprised whole blood, sampled at baseline. The receptors shown here come from an adult who was a healthcare worker with PCR-confirmed SARS-CoV-2 infection or an uninfected control (not recorded which).

This clonotype was found a few times. The chain couples TRBV28 to TRBJ2-4; the match to TRBD1 covers 9 bases. Unmatched junction bases numbered 11, after V lost 5 bases and J lost 6 bases. This CDR3 region has 16 residues. The V gene's germline CDR1 is MDHEN and CDR2 SYDVKM. CDR3 in amino acids: CASSPPDRGVGNIQYF. CDR3 DNA sequence: TGTGCCAGCAGTCCCCCAGACAGGGGGGTTGGAAACATTCAGTACTTC.

This clonotype was observed a few times. The chain is built from TRBV20-1 and TRBJ2-7; 9 bases fit TRBD2. This CDR3 is 14 amino acids long. Trimming cost V 7 bases and J 6 bases; bases outside gene matches: 13. Germline V gene data show CDR1 as DFQATT and CDR2 as SNEGSKA (reference sequence). The CDR3 spells CSVIKTSGVGEQYF. The CDR3 nucleotides read TGCAGTGTAATAAAGACTAGCGGAGTCGGCGAGCAGTACTTC.

This chain links TRBV5-4 with TRBJ2-1; D may be TRBD1 or TRBD2 (6 bases each). The CDR3 has 13 amino acids. V was cut by 5 bases and J by 9 bases, with 15 bases left in between. CDR1 and CDR2 from the germline V gene are SGHNT and YYREEE (reference sequence). The CDR3 DNA sequence: TGTGCCAGCAGGGGGACAAGGGGAGGTGAGCAGTTCTTC. This sequence encodes CASRGTRGGEQFF. Together with reference TRBV5-4 and TRBJ2-1, the CDR3 gives the full variable domain: ETGVTQSPTHLIKTRGQQVTLRCSSQSGHNTVSWYQQALGQGPQFIFQYYREEENGRGNFPPRFSGLQFPNYSSELNVNALELDDSALYLCASRGTRGGEQFFGPGTRLTVL.

At least ten counts were recorded for this clonotype. The V call is TRBV29-1, the J call TRBJ1-1; TRBD1 might be the D (6 bases). The germline V and J ends were trimmed by 7 bases and 5 bases, with 14 bases remaining between them. The CDR3 contains 12 residues. Germline V gene sequence: CDR1 SQVTM, CDR2 ANQGSEA. The CDR3 sequence: CSGVQGRTEAFF. The CDR3 DNA follows: TGCAGCGGGGTACAGGGACGGACTGAAGCTTTCTTT.

This clonotype has only a few counts. This chain connects TRBV6-4 to TRBJ2-1; TRBD2 aligns across 14 bases. With V trimmed by 3 bases and J by 6 bases, 1 base remained unmatched. The CDR3 extends over 15 amino acids. Per germline, CDR1 MRHNA and CDR2 SNTAGT. The DNA for the CDR3 is TGTGCCAGCAGTGAGGGGACTAGCGGGAGCAATGAGCAGTTCTTC. This gives the protein CASSEGTSGSNEQFF.

A few counts support this clonotype. This chain links TRBV28 with TRBJ2-4; 8 positions match TRBD1. V was pared by 1 base and J by 8 bases, with 10 bases of the junction left unmatched. Germline assignment: CDR1 MDHEN and CDR2 SYDVKM. This CDR3 region has 16 residues. CDR3 in amino acids: CASSLSIQGARDIQYF. The CDR3 coding sequence is TGTGCCAGCAGTTTATCAATTCAGGGGGCGAGAGACATTCAGTACTTC. The full variable domain, completed using reference TRBV28 and TRBJ2-4, is DVKVTQSSRYLVKRTGEKVFLECVQDMDHENMFWYRQDPGLGLRLIYFSYDVKMKEKGDIPEGYSVSREKKERFSLILESASTNQTSMYLCASSLSIQGARDIQYFGAGTRLSVL.

This chain uses TRBV20-1 with TRBJ1-5, with 8 bases fitting TRBD1. V was pared by 6 bases and J by 4 bases, with 5 bases of the junction left unmatched. This CDR3 is 13 amino acids long. CDR1 DFQATT and CDR2 SNEGSKA come from the germline V gene (reference sequence). The CDR3 region is CSASQGANQPQHF. CDR3 DNA: TGCAGTGCGTCTCAGGGGGCAAATCAGCCCCAGCATTTT.

This clonotype occurred many times. This chain uses TRBV6-5 with TRBJ1-2; perhaps TRBD1 as D (6 bases). The CDR3 is 14 residues long. V lost 6 bases to trimming and J lost 3 bases, with 14 bases between them. Germline V lookup: CDR1 MNHEY, CDR2 SVGAGI. CDR3 coding DNA: TGTGCCAGCAGCAATGGCTGGGGGCACTATGGCTACACCTTC. Protein sequence: CASSNGWGHYGYTF.

The CDR3 sequence: CASSPDRSYNEQFF. DNA for the CDR3: TGCGCCAGCAGCCCCGACCGCTCCTACAATGAGCAGTTCTTC. V and J are TRBV5-1 and TRBJ2-1; no clear D. The germline V gene has CDR1 SGHRS and CDR2 YFSETQ. V was pared by 4 bases and J by 0 bases, with 8 bases between. The CDR3 is 14 amino acids.

This clonotype was seen a handful of times. V is TRBV7-6 and J is TRBJ2-1, with D tentatively TRBD2 (5 bases). Trimming took 0 bases from V and 8 from J, leaving 11 bases between them. This CDR3 spans 14 amino acids. Looked up from germline, CDR1 is SGHVS and CDR2 is FNYEAQ. The CDR3 region is CASSLAPASHEQFF. The DNA of the CDR3 is TGTGCCAGCAGCTTAGCGCCCGCTAGCCATGAGCAGTTCTTC.

By sample share, this clonotype is medium-sized (0.01 to 0.1%). The genes are TRBV5-4 and TRBJ2-7; 8 bases map to TRBD2. Trimming at V came to 2 bases and at J to 2 bases, leaving 6 bases not matched to a gene. Germline V CDR1 and CDR2: SGHNT, YYREEE (reference sequence). The CDR3 consists of 15 residues. DNA of the CDR3: TGTGCCAGCAGCTTCCCCGGGGGGGCCGCCTACGAGCAGTACTTC. Its protein is CASSFPGGAAYEQYF.

This clonotype was counted between two and nine times. This chain connects TRBV24-1 to TRBJ2-7; unclear D gene. The V gene lost 8 bases and the J gene lost 0 bases, with 7 bases spanning the gap. Germline V gene data show CDR1 as KGHDR and CDR2 as SFDVKD. There are 12 residues in the CDR3. The CDR3 DNA follows: TGTGCCACCATGGTTATCTCCTACGAGCAGTACTTC. Residues: CATMVISYEQYF.

The rearrangement uses TRBV27 and TRBJ2-2, with D perhaps matching TRBD1 (5 bases). Germline CDR1 reads MNHEY; CDR2 reads SMNVEV (reference sequence). The CDR3 sequence is 16 residues long. The V and J ends lost 6 bases and 1 base respectively, with 15 bases between them. In DNA form, the CDR3 reads TGTGCCAGCAGGGCCCAGGGTTGGCAGAACACCGGGGAGCTGTTTTTT. It encodes CASRAQGWQNTGELFF.

Only a few counts were recorded for this clonotype. This chain's CDR3 is CASVLAGGRPDTQYF. The CDR3 nucleotides read TGTGCCAGCGTATTAGCGGGAGGAAGACCAGATACGCAGTATTTT. The chain links TRBV2 to TRBJ2-3, with 10 bases matching TRBD2. V was clipped by 8 bases and J by 4 bases; unmatched bases: 9. Germline loops: CDR1 SNHLY, CDR2 FYNNEI. This CDR3 has 15 residues.

The chain couples TRBV2 to TRBJ1-2; D is uncertain. The CDR3 runs to 12 residues. V lost 7 bases, J lost 7 bases, and 13 bases lay in between. Germline values: CDR1 SNHLY, CDR2 FYNNEI. Here the CDR3 reads CASNQRRVGYTF. In DNA form, the CDR3 reads TGTGCCAGCAACCAGCGGCGAGTTGGCTACACCTTC. The whole variable domain, remainder taken from reference TRBV2 and TRBJ1-2, is EPEVTQTPSHQVTQMGQEVILRCVPISNHLYFYWYRQILGQKVEFLVSFYNNEISEKSEIFDDQFSVERPDGSNFTLKIRSTKLEDSAMYFCASNQRRVGYTFGSGTRLTVV.

Only a few counts were recorded for this clonotype. The chain recombines TRBV25-1 with TRBJ2-2, with D maybe TRBD1 (6 bases). The CDR3 has 16 residues. Germline values: CDR1 MGHDK, CDR2 SYGVNS. V was shortened by 1 base and J by 4 bases, with 13 bases between the two germline ends. CDR3 in DNA: TGTGCCAGCAGTGAATCCCACAGGGCCGGCACCGGGGAGCTGTTTTTT. This codes for CASSESHRAGTGELFF.

V gene TRBV7-2 combines with J gene TRBJ1-6, with D possibly matching TRBD1 (6 bases). The CDR3 sequence is 14 residues long. Germline V gene lookup returns CDR1 SGHTA and CDR2 FQGNSA. Trimming removed 3 bases from V and 7 bases from J, with 10 bases in between. The CDR3 DNA sequence: TGTGCCAGCAGCTTGGACAGAAGCAATTCACCCCTCCACTTT. It translates to CASSLDRSNSPLHF.

This chain uses TRBV9 with TRBJ2-3, with TRBD2 identical over 8 bases. The CDR3 contains 14 residues. V was clipped by 4 bases and J by 10 bases; unmatched bases: 11. In germline, CDR1 is SGDLS, CDR2 YYNGEE. In nucleotides, the CDR3 is TGTGCCAGCAGCCCAGACCGGACTAGCCGGGCGCAGTATTTT. Its protein product is CASSPDRTSRAQYF.

This clonotype occurred many times. The V call is TRBV27, the J call TRBJ2-7; D not resolved. Germline V gene sequence: CDR1 MNHEY, CDR2 SMNVEV (reference sequence). The CDR3 spans 13 residues. With 5 bases removed from V and 0 bases from J, the gap between germline ends came to 8 bases. This chain's CDR3 is CASSPQSSYEQYF. The CDR3 coding sequence is TGTGCCAGCAGTCCCCAGAGCTCCTACGAGCAGTACTTC.

A few counts support this clonotype. The V gene is TRBV4-3, the J gene TRBJ1-3; 7 bases agree with TRBD1. Germline trimming cut 0 bases from V and 7 bases from J; bases unmatched to any gene: 3. This CDR3 region has 14 residues. Per germline, CDR1 LGHNA and CDR2 YSLEER. CDR3 in DNA: TGCGCCAGCAGCCAAGATGTCAGGGGGAACACCATATATTTT. As protein: CASSQDVRGNTIYF.

This clonotype came up a few times. V and J are TRBV7-2 and TRBJ2-5, with D unresolved. Germline V gives CDR1 SGHTA, CDR2 FQGNSA. There are 13 residues in the CDR3. V was shortened by 1 base and J by 0 bases, with 3 bases between the two germline ends. CDR3 protein: CASSLENQETQYF. The CDR3 coding sequence is TGTGCCAGCAGCTTAGAGAACCAAGAGACCCAGTACTTC. Supplemented by reference TRBV7-2 and TRBJ2-5, the full variable domain reads GAGVSQSPSNKVTEKGKDVELRCDPISGHTALYWYRQSLGQGLEFLIYFQGNSAPDKSGLPSDRFSAERTGGSVSTLTIQRTQQEDSAVYLCASSLENQETQYFGPGTRLLVL.

This clonotype was observed at least ten times. This chain connects TRBV6-6 to TRBJ2-7, with 10 bases lining up with TRBD2. Germline V gene lookup returns CDR1 MNHNY and CDR2 SVGAGI (reference sequence). After removal of 5 bases from V and 5 bases from J, the junction contained 6 bases not matched to a gene. This CDR3 comprises 14 residues. The CDR3 sequence is CASSAGTSAHEQYF. DNA of the CDR3: TGTGCCAGCAGTGCCGGGACTAGCGCCCACGAGCAGTACTTC.

This chain uses TRBV10-2 with TRBJ2-1, with no clear D. V lost 10 bases to trimming and J lost 0 bases, with 10 bases between them. Germline CDR1 and CDR2: WSHSY and SAAADI. This CDR3 contains 13 residues. The CDR3 loop reads CATRDNSYNEQFF. Written as DNA, the CDR3 is TGCGCCACCAGAGACAACTCCTACAATGAGCAGTTCTTC.

The chain employs TRBV5-5 and TRBJ1-4, with D hard to call. With 3 bases removed from V and 7 bases from J, the gap between germline ends came to 13 bases. Germline-derived CDR1 and CDR2 are SGHKS and YYEKEE (reference sequence). The CDR3 is 14 amino acids. CDR3 DNA sequence: TGTGCCAGCAGCTCCCTCTCCGTTCTTGAAAAACTGTTTTTT. As protein: CASSSLSVLEKLFF.

This sequence joins TRBV10-3 and TRBJ2-7; TRBD2 aligns across 13 bases. Trimming took 4 bases from V and 3 from J; bases not matched to a gene: 6. Germline V gene lookup returns CDR1 ENHRY and CDR2 SYGVKD. This CDR3 region has 16 residues. CDR3 in amino acids: CAISGSTSGRVYEQYF. CDR3 sequence (DNA): TGTGCCATCAGTGGAAGTACTAGCGGGAGGGTCTACGAGCAGTACTTC.

This clonotype was counted only a few times. This chain links TRBV28 with TRBJ2-7, with unresolved D. The germline CDR1 and CDR2 sequences are MDHEN and SYDVKM. CDR3 length: 15 residues. V was trimmed by 3 bases and J by 3 bases, leaving 15 bases between them. The CDR3 coding sequence is TGTGCCAGCAGTTTGTTAATGAGGAAGGGCTACGAGCAGTACTTC. Translating it yields CASSLLMRKGYEQYF.

The chain employs TRBV29-1 and TRBJ2-3; D remains ambiguous. V was shortened by 4 bases and J by 2 bases, with 4 bases between the two germline ends. CDR3 length equals 11 residues. Germline V gene data show CDR1 as SQVTM and CDR2 as ANQGSEA. CDR3 amino acids: CSVGDTDTQYF. The CDR3 coding sequence is TGCAGCGTTGGCGACACAGATACGCAGTATTTT.